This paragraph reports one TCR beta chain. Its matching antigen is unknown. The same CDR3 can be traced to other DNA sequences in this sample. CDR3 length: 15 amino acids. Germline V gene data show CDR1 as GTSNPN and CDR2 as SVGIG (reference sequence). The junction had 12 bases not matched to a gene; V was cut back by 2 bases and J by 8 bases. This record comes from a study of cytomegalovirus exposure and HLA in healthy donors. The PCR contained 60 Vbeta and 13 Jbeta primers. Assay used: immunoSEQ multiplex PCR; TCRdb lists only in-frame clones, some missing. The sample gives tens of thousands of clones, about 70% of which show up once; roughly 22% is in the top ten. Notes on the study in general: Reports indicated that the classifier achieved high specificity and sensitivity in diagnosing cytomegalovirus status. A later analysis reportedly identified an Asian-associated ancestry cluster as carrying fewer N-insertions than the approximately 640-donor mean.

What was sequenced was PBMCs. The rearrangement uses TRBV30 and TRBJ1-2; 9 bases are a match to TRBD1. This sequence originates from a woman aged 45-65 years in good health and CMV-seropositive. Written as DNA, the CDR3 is TGTGCCTGGAGTTTAGGCACAGGGGGCGCAGGGGGCTACACCTTC. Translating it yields CAWSLGTGGAGGYTF.